These 26 T cell receptor beta chains were sequenced from one sample in a study of shared clonotypes between healthy human individuals. Assay used: immunoSEQ multiplex PCR; TCRdb lists only in-frame clones, some missing. The table lists about half a million clones, around 79% of them singletons. Input material: PBMCs. These receptor sequences come from a woman between 40 and 55 years old in good health. Some clones in this sample may be carry-over from other donors' samples.

The chain links TRBV2 to TRBJ2-5; 7 bases line up with TRBD2. The length of the CDR3 is 15 residues. Germline CDR1 is SNHLY and CDR2 is FYNNEI. The V and J ends lost 8 bases and 1 base, in that order; junction bases with no gene match: 10. The CDR3 is CASGGASGFQETQYF. The CDR3 nucleotides are TGTGCCAGCGGTGGGGCTAGCGGATTCCAAGAGACCCAGTACTTC.

CDR3 sequence (DNA): TGTGCCAGCAGCTTAGTGTTAGGGATCGACGAGCAGTACTTC. It codes for CASSLVLGIDEQYF. The chain combines TRBV7-2 with TRBJ2-7; unclear D gene. Between the trimmed V and J ends, which lost 1 base and 5 bases, there was a span of 12 bases. From germline, CDR1 is SGHTA and CDR2 FQGNSA. CDR3 size: 14 residues.

The rearrangement joins TRBV4-1 to TRBJ2-2; TRBD2 matches 8 bases. The CDR3 is made up of 18 amino acids. Trimming at V came to 4 bases and at J to 4 bases, leaving 14 bases not matched to a gene. The germline CDR1 and CDR2 sequences are MGHRA and YSYEKL. The CDR3 DNA is TGCGCCAGCAGCCCGGCCCCTTTACGGGAGGGTCGCACCGGGGAGCTGTTTTTT. Translating it yields CASSPAPLREGRTGELFF.

The chain uses TRBV5-5 and TRBJ2-7; D is undetermined. Germline CDR1 reads SGHKS; CDR2 reads YYEKEE (reference sequence). Trimming took off 3 bases at V and 6 bases at J, with 4 bases between the two ends. The CDR3 runs 10 residues. CDR3 sequence: CASSCCEQYF. In DNA, the CDR3 is TGTGCCAGCAGCTGCTGCGAGCAGTACTTC.

This clone was picked up a small number of times. The J gene is TRBJ1-1, the V gene TRBV5-4; D may be TRBD1 (6 bases). Trimming shortened V by 3 bases and J by 6 bases, and 18 bases separated the two germline ends. CDR1 and CDR2 (germline): SGHNT, YYREEE (reference sequence). The CDR3 loop spans 15 amino acids. CDR3 nucleotide sequence: TGTGCCAGCAGCTCCGCGAAACAGGGAGGCCCTGAAGCTTTCTTT. This sequence encodes CASSSAKQGGPEAFF.

This chain uses TRBV7-6 with TRBJ1-1; no firm D call. This CDR3 contains 11 residues. Germline lookup yields CDR1 SGHVS and CDR2 FNYEAQ. Deletions cut 5 bases from V and 8 bases from J, with 9 bases between. CDR3 residues: CASSADGEAFF. CDR3 DNA sequence: TGTGCCAGCAGCGCAGACGGAGAAGCTTTCTTT.

This clone was picked up a small number of times. This chain joins TRBV19 and TRBJ1-1; D gene uncertain. Trimming stripped 8 bases from V and 7 bases from J, with 11 bases between. The CDR3 is made up of 11 amino acids. In germline, CDR1 is LNHDA, CDR2 SQIVND (reference sequence). In DNA, the CDR3 is TGTGCCAGTGGAGCTTGGAGTGAAGCTTTCTTT. Protein sequence: CASGAWSEAFF.

This sequence joins TRBV7-6 and TRBJ2-5, with D unresolved. Trimming pared 8 bases from V and 11 bases from J, leaving 9 bases between. This CDR3 contains 9 residues. From germline, CDR1 is SGHVS and CDR2 FNYEAQ. This CDR3 is CASPGPQYF. For the CDR3, the DNA is TGTGCCAGCCCGGGCCCTCAGTACTTC.

The gene calls are TRBV5-6 and TRBJ1-1, with D uncertain. Germline V CDR1 and CDR2: SGHDT, YYEEEE. V lost 9 bases to trimming and J lost 1 base, with 16 bases between them. The CDR3 is 14 residues long. In nucleotides, the CDR3 is TGTGCCACCCCCCCCGGGCGCAAGAACACTGAAGCTTTCTTT. Translated: CATPPGRKNTEAFF.

This clone was detected once. The rearrangement joins TRBV28 to TRBJ2-5; TRBD2 matches 14 bases. Germline V lookup: CDR1 MDHEN, CDR2 SYDVKM. J was trimmed by 1 base and V by 5 bases; bases with no gene match: 6. The CDR3 contains 17 residues. CDR3 region: CASSKRLAGGSQETQYF. The CDR3 bases are TGTGCCAGCAGTAAAAGACTAGCGGGAGGGTCCCAAGAGACCCAGTACTTC.

The rearrangement uses TRBV28 and TRBJ1-4, with no clear D. This CDR3 has 14 amino acids. The germline gives CDR1 MDHEN, CDR2 SYDVKM. Trimming took off 7 bases at V and 0 bases at J, with 9 bases between the two ends. CDR3 coding DNA: TGTGCCAGCACCGAAGGAGCAACTAATGAAAAACTGTTTTTT. It specifies CASTEGATNEKLFF.

This clone showed up just once. The genes are TRBV5-1 and TRBJ2-3, with D tentatively TRBD2 (5 bases). The CDR3 runs to 13 residues. Germline assignment: CDR1 SGHRS and CDR2 YFSETQ. Trimming took 4 bases from V and 0 from J, leaving 6 bases between them. CDR3 protein: CASSPGSTDTQYF. The CDR3 DNA sequence: TGCGCCAGCAGCCCGGGAAGCACAGATACGCAGTATTTT. Full variable domain (rest looked up from reference TRBV5-1 and TRBJ2-3): KAGVTQTPRYLIKTRGQQVTLSCSPISGHRSVSWYQQTPGQGLQFLFEYFSETQRNKGNFPGRFSGRQFSNSRSEMNVSTLELGDSALYLCASSPGSTDTQYFGPGTRLTVL.

V gene TRBV5-8 combines with J gene TRBJ1-2; no firm D call. This CDR3 is 14 amino acids long. Germline CDR1 reads SGHTS; CDR2 reads YDEGEE. Trimming took off 4 bases at V and 4 bases at J, with 14 bases between the two ends. The CDR3 reads CASSPVRIFYGYTF. For the CDR3, the DNA is TGTGCCAGCAGCCCAGTTCGGATCTTCTATGGCTACACCTTC.

The genes are TRBV29-1 and TRBJ2-5; weak D call: TRBD2 (5 bases). V lost 2 bases to trimming and J lost 5 bases, with 9 bases between them. Germline V gene sequence: CDR1 SQVTM, CDR2 ANQGSEA. CDR3 length: 12 residues. The chain's CDR3 is CSVETSTETQYF. CDR3 nucleotides: TGCAGCGTTGAAACTAGTACGGAGACCCAGTACTTC.

As to this clone: Other DNA sequences in the same sample also yield this CDR3. The chain couples TRBV5-1 to TRBJ2-5, with 8 bases identical to TRBD1. With V trimmed by 0 bases and J by 2 bases, 6 bases remained unmatched. The CDR3 runs 16 residues. CDR1 is SGHRS and CDR2 is YFSETQ in the germline V gene. CDR3 residues: CASSLGGQATQETQYF. The CDR3 DNA reads TGCGCCAGCAGCTTGGGGGGACAGGCTACGCAAGAGACCCAGTACTTC.

This clone came up a few times. This rearrangement joins TRBV18 to TRBJ1-1; D not resolved. The CDR3 spans 13 residues. Germline assignment: CDR1 KGHSH and CDR2 LQKENI. V lost 4 bases and J lost 5, with 11 bases in between. The CDR3 reads CASSQAGRTEAFF. The CDR3 DNA sequence: TGTGCCAGCTCACAGGCCGGTCGGACTGAAGCTTTCTTT. Complete variable domain (other parts from reference TRBV18 and TRBJ1-1): NAGVMQNPRHLVRRRGQEARLRCSPMKGHSHVYWYRQLPEEGLKFMVYLQKENIIDESGMPKERFSAEFPKEGPSILRIQQVVRGDSAAYFCASSQAGRTEAFFGQGTRLTVV.

The gene calls are TRBV11-3 and TRBJ2-2; D call uncertain. The CDR3 runs to 14 residues. Trimming took 5 bases from V and 1 from J, leaving 8 bases between them. Germline V gene lookup returns CDR1 SGHNT and CDR2 YENEEA. The CDR3 region has the DNA TGTGCCAGCAGCCACTCAAGGAACACCGGGGAGCTGTTTTTT. It translates to CASSHSRNTGELFF.

This rearrangement joins TRBV19 to TRBJ2-1, with a tentative D call TRBD1 (6 bases). The CDR3 loop spans 13 amino acids. Between the trimmed V and J ends, which lost 9 bases and 9 bases, there was a span of 18 bases. Germline assignment: CDR1 LNHDA and CDR2 SQIVND (reference sequence). The CDR3, as DNA: TGTGCCAGCCGCGGTAGGGGGATGGGTGAGCAGTTCTTC. It codes for CASRGRGMGEQFF.

The V gene is TRBV28, the J gene TRBJ2-1, with 8 bases that match TRBD1. Losses at the gene ends were 3 bases for V and 1 base for J; bases not matched to a gene: 2. Per germline, CDR1 MDHEN and CDR2 SYDVKM. This CDR3 contains 15 residues. CDR3 DNA sequence: TGTGCCAGCAGTTTGGGACAGGTTTCCTACAATGAGCAGTTCTTC. Residues: CASSLGQVSYNEQFF.

The gene calls are TRBV18 and TRBJ2-2; D not certain. The CDR3 covers 13 residues. The germline gives CDR1 KGHSH, CDR2 LQKENI. Trimming left V 4 bases short and J 2 bases short, with 5 bases between. CDR3: CASSLQNTGELFF. The CDR3 DNA follows: TGTGCCAGCTCACTTCAAAACACCGGGGAGCTGTTTTTT.

The rearrangement links TRBV18 to TRBJ2-3; D gene ambiguous. In germline, CDR1 is KGHSH, CDR2 LQKENI. This CDR3 is 13 amino acids long. Trimming stripped 6 bases from V and 4 bases from J, with 11 bases between. This chain's CDR3 is CASSPAKADTQYF. CDR3 sequence (DNA): TGTGCCAGCTCCCCCGCGAAAGCAGATACGCAGTATTTT. Combining the CDR3 with reference TRBV18 and TRBJ2-3 gives the whole variable domain NAGVMQNPRHLVRRRGQEARLRCSPMKGHSHVYWYRQLPEEGLKFMVYLQKENIIDESGMPKERFSAEFPKEGPSILRIQQVVRGDSAAYFCASSPAKADTQYFGPGTRLTVL.

The chain is built from TRBV2 and TRBJ1-1; 7 bases map to TRBD1. J lost 4 bases, V lost 4 bases, and 6 bases had no gene match. From germline, CDR1 is SNHLY and CDR2 FYNNEI. CDR3 length: 14 amino acids. The chain's CDR3 is CASSAGQRGTEAFF. The DNA for the CDR3 is TGTGCCAGCAGTGCGGGACAGCGGGGCACTGAAGCTTTCTTT. Full variable domain (outside the CDR3, taken from reference TRBV2 and TRBJ1-1): EPEVTQTPSHQVTQMGQEVILRCVPISNHLYFYWYRQILGQKVEFLVSFYNNEISEKSEIFDDQFSVERPDGSNFTLKIRSTKLEDSAMYFCASSAGQRGTEAFFGQGTRLTVV.

The CDR3: CASSPLAGSDTQYF. The CDR3 bases are TGTGCCAGCAGTCCCTTAGCGGGGTCAGATACGCAGTATTTT. The chain has TRBV28 and TRBJ2-3, with 8 bases aligning to TRBD2. Germline CDR1 and CDR2: MDHEN and SYDVKM. The J segment lost 4 bases and the V segment lost 5 bases, leaving 5 bases of the junction unmatched. The CDR3 extends over 14 amino acids.

This clone was detected only a few times. The chain recombines TRBV7-9 with TRBJ2-3; a possible D gene is TRBD2 (6 bases). Between the trimmed V and J ends, which lost 1 base and 0 bases, there was a span of 14 bases. Looked up from germline, CDR1 is SEHNR and CDR2 is FQNEAQ (reference sequence). The length of the CDR3 is 17 residues. The CDR3 loop is CASSLDAAGTSTDTQYF. CDR3 DNA sequence: TGTGCCAGCAGCTTAGATGCGGCAGGGACTAGCACAGATACGCAGTATTTT.

The CDR3 DNA reads TGTGCCAGCAGCTTACAGGCGGGAGCGGGAGATACGCAGTATTTT. This gives the protein CASSLQAGAGDTQYF. The chain recombines TRBV7-3 with TRBJ2-3; 7 bases fit TRBD2. CDR1 and CDR2 (germline): SGHTA, FQGTGA. V trimming: 2 bases; J trimming: 5 bases; junction bases outside the gene matches: 7. The CDR3 is made up of 15 amino acids.

CDR3 in amino acids: CASSWTGGNEQFF. The CDR3 DNA reads as TGTGCCAGCAGCTGGACAGGGGGCAATGAGCAGTTCTTC. The rearrangement joins TRBV11-2 to TRBJ2-1, with 10 bases matching TRBD1. The germline V gene encodes CDR1 SGHAT and CDR2 FQNNGV. V shed 4 bases and J 6 bases; nucleotides not matched to a gene: 0. CDR3 size: 13 residues.